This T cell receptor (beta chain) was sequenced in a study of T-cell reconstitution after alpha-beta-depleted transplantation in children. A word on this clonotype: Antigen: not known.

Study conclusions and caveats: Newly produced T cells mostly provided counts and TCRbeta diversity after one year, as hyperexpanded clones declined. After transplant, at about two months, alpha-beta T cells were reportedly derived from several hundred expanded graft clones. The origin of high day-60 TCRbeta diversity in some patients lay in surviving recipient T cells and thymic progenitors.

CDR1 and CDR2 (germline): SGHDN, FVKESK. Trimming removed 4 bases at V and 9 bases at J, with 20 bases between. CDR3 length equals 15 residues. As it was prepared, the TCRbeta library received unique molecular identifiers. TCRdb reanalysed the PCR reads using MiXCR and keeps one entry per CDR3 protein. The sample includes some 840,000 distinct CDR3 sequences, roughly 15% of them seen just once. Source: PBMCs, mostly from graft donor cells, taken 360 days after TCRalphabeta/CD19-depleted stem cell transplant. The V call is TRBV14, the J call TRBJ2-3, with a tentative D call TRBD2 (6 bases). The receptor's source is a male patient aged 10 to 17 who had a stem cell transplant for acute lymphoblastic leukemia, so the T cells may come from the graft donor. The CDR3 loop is CASSRDRPPGDTQYF. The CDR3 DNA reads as TGTGCCAGCAGCCGAGATAGACCCCCGGGGGACACGCAGTATTTT.